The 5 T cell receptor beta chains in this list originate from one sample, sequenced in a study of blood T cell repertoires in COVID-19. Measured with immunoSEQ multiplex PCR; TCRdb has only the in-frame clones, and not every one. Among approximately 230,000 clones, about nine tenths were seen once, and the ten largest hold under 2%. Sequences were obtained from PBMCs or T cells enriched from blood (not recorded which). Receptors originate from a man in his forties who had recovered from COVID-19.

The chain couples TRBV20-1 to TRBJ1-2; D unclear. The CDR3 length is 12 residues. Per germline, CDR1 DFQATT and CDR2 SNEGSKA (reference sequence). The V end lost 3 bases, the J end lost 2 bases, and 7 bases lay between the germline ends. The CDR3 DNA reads TGCAGTGCTAGTTCAGAAAACTATGGCTACACCTTC. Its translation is CSASSENYGYTF.

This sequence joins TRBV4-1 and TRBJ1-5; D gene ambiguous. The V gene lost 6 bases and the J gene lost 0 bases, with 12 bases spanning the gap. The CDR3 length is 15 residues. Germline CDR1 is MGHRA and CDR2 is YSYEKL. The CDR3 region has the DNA TGCGCCAGCAGAAAACAGTTGGATAGCAATCAGCCCCAGCATTTT. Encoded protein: CASRKQLDSNQPQHF.

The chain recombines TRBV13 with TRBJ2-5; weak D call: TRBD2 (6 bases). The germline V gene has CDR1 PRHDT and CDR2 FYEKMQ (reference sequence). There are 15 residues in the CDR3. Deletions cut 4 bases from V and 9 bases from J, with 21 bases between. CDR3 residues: CASSSTIVSGEAQYF. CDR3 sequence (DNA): TGTGCCAGCAGCTCGACCATTGTCTCCGGGGAGGCCCAGTACTTC.

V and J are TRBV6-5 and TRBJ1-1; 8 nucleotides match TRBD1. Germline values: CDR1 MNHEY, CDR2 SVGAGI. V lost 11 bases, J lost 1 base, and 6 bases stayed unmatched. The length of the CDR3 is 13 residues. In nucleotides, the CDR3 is TGTGCCGCGAGCAGGGGGCAGAACACTGAAGCTTTCTTT. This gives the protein CAASRGQNTEAFF.

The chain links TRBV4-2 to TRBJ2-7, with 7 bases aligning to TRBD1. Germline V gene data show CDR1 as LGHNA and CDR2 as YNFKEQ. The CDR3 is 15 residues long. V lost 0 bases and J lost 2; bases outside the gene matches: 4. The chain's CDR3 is CASSQDAGGPYEQYF. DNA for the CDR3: TGTGCCAGCAGCCAAGATGCAGGGGGACCCTACGAGCAGTACTTC.